This T cell receptor (beta chain) is drawn from a study of cytomegalovirus exposure and HLA in healthy donors. Method: immunoSEQ multiplex PCR; TCRdb's copy keeps in-frame clones and lacks some. The table lists approximately 170,000 clones, around 90% of them singletons, with approximately 2.9% in the top ten. Study conclusions and caveats: Rarity characterized most TCR sequences, yet some public TCRs appeared in many donors. According to a later analysis, TCR clusters from the first cohort tended to co-occur in the 120 or so validation repertoires. Reports showed the classifier diagnosing cytomegalovirus status with high specificity and sensitivity.

This CDR3 region has 13 residues. CDR1 is MNHNS, CDR2 SASEGT, per germline. Trimming left V 2 bases short and J 8 bases short, with 11 bases between. Concerning this clone: Its antigen is not known.

The sequenced sample consisted of PBMCs. The receptor comes from a young woman in good health and CMV-seropositive. The V gene is TRBV6-1, the J gene TRBJ2-3; D is unresolved. Here the CDR3 DNA reads TGTGCCAGCAGTGAATCTTGGCGCGGTACGCAGTATTTT. Encoded protein: CASSESWRGTQYF.